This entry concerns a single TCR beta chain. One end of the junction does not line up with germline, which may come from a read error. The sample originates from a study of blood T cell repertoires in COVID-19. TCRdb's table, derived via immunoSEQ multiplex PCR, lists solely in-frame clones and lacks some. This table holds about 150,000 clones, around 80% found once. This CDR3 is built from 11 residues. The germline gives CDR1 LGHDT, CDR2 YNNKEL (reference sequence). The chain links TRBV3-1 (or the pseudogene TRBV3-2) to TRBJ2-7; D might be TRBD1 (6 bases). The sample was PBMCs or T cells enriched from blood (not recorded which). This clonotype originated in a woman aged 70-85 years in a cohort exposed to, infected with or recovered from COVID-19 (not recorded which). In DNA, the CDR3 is TGTGCCAGCAGCCAAGATTCACAGGGAGACTTC. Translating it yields CASSQDSQGDF.